The entry below describes one T cell receptor (beta chain). The data belong to a study of blood T cell repertoires in COVID-19. On the study more broadly: Donors in the United States, Italy and Spain gave samples during acute or convalescent COVID-19.

CDR3 length: 14 amino acids. Germline assignment: CDR1 LGHDT and CDR2 YNNKEL (reference sequence). V lost 2 bases, J lost 3 bases, and 11 bases lay in between. The table came from immunoSEQ multiplex PCR; TCRdb's copy has only in-frame clones and leaves some out. This sample has approximately 120,000 clones; 70% to 90% occur once, and the top ten carry about 13%. The source material was peripheral blood. This sequence originates from a human donor in a cohort sampled during active COVID-19. The J gene is TRBJ2-7, the V gene TRBV3-1 (or the pseudogene TRBV3-2), with D possibly being TRBD1 (6 bases). The DNA of the CDR3 is TGTGCCAGCAGCCAATGGGTGACAGGCTACGAGCAGTACTTC. Translating it yields CASSQWVTGYEQYF.